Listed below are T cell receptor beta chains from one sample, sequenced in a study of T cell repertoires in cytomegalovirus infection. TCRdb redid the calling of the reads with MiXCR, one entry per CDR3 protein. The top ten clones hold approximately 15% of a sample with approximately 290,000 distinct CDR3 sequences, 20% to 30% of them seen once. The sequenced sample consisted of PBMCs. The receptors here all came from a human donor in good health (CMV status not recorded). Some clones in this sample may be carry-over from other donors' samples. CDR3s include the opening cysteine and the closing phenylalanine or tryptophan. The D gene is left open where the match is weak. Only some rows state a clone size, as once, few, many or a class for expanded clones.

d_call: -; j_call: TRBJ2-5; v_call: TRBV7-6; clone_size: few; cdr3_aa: CASSLDAGQETQYF; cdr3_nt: TGTGCCAGCAGCTTAGATGCCGGCCAAGAGACCCAGTACTTC
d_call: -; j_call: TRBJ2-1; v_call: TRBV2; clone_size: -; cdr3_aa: CASSDRTTTRDEQFF; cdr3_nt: TGTGCCAGCAGTGATCGGACTACCACCAGGGATGAGCAGTTCTTC
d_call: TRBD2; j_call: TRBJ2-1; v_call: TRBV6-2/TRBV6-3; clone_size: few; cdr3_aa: CASSYSFEASGVSSSYNEQFF; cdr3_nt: TGTGCCAGCAGTTACAGTTTTGAGGCTAGCGGGGTTTCCAGCTCCTACAATGAGCAGTTCTTC
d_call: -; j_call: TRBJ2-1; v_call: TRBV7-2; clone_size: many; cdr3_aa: CASSPQGAYNEQFF; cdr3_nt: TGTGCCAGCAGCCCCCAGGGCGCCTACAATGAGCAGTTCTTC
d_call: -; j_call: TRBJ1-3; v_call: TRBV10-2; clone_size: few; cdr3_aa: CASREQTGSGNTIYF; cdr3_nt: TGCGCCAGCAGGGAACAAACGGGCTCTGGAAACACCATATATTTT
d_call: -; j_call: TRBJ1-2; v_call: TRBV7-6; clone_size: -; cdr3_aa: CASSLVRGSGYTF; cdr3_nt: TGTGCCAGCAGCTTAGTCAGGGGAAGCGGCTACACCTTC
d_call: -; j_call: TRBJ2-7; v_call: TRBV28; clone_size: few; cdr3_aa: CASSFPRQGGRNEQYF; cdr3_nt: TGTGCCAGCAGCTTTCCCAGACAGGGAGGGAGGAACGAGCAGTACTTC
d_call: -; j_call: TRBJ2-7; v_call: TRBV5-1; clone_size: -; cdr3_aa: CASSTPGTNPYEQYF; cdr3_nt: TGCGCCAGCAGCACCCCCGGGACGAACCCCTACGAGCAGTACTTC
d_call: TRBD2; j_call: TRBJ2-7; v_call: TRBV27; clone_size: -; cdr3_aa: CASSLSGGGAIYEQYF; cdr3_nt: TGTGCCAGCAGTTTATCTGGCGGGGGGGCAATTTACGAGCAGTACTTC
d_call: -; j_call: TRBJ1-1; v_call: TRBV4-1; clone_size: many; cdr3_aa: CASSHGVVMNTEAFF; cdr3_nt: TGCGCCAGCAGCCATGGGGTCGTCATGAACACTGAAGCTTTCTTT
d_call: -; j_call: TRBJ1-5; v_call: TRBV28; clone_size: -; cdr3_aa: CASSPGGVWGSPQHF; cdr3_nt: TGTGCCAGCAGTCCGGGGGGGGTCTGGGGATCGCCCCAGCATTTT
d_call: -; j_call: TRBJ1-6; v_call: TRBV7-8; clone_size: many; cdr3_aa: CASSLGQSQNSPLHF; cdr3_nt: TGTGCCAGCAGCTTAGGACAGAGCCAAAATTCACCCCTCCACTTT
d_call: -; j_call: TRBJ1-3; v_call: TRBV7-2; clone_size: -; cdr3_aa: CASSLVTFTGNTIYF; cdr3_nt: TGTGCCAGCAGCTTAGTAACATTTACTGGAAACACCATATATTTT
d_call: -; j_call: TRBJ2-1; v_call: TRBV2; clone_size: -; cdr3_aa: CASRALENEQFF; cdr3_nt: TGTGCCAGCAGGGCACTAGAGAATGAGCAGTTCTTC
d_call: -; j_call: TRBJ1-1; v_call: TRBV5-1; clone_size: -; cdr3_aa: CASSPERRENTEAFF; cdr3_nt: TGCGCCAGCAGCCCAGAACGGAGGGAGAACACTGAAGCTTTCTTT
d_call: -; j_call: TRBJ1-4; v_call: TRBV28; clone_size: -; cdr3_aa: CASSQGGGNEKLFF; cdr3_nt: TGTGCCAGCAGTCAGGGAGGGGGGAATGAAAAACTGTTTTTT
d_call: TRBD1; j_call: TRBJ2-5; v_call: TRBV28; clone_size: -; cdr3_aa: CASSLGVRTGTQETQYF; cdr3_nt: TGTGCCAGCAGCCTGGGGGTTCGGACAGGAACCCAAGAGACCCAGTACTTC
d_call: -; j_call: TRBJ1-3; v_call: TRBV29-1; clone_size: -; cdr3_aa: CSVQRGAGSGNTIYF; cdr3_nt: TGCAGCGTTCAAAGGGGAGCCGGTTCTGGAAACACCATATATTTT
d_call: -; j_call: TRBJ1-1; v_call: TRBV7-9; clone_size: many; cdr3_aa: CASSVSLNTEAFF; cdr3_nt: TGTGCCAGCAGCGTATCCCTGAACACTGAAGCTTTCTTT
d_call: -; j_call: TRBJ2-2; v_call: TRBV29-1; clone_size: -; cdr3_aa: CSVGRGSTGELFF; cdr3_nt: TGCAGCGTTGGTAGGGGTAGCACCGGGGAGCTGTTTTTT
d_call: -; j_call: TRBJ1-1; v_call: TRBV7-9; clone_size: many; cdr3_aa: CASSLIENTEAFF; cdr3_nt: TGTGCCAGCAGCTTAATTGAGAACACTGAAGCTTTCTTT
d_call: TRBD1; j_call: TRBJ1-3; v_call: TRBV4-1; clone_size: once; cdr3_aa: CASSQPGQSRSGNTIYF; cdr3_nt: TGCGCCAGCAGCCAACCGGGACAGAGCCGCTCTGGAAACACCATATATTTT